Sequencing of this T cell receptor (beta chain) was carried out in a study of T cell changes during pregnancy in multiple sclerosis. TCRdb's copy holds only in-frame clones and misses some; the assay was immunoSEQ multiplex PCR. The table includes roughly 83,000 clones, about 90% detected once. Trimming took off 10 bases at V and 1 base at J, with 17 bases between the two ends. This CDR3 has 14 residues. Germline values: CDR1 SGHTA, CDR2 FQGTGA. This TCR was recovered from a female donor in good health, serving as a control in a pregnancy study. Some clones in this sample may be carry-over from other donors' samples. The rearrangement links TRBV7-3 to TRBJ2-7, with TRBD2 as a possible D gene (6 bases). Material: PBMCs, obtained in the first trimester of pregnancy. The chain's CDR3 is CAIVHFSGSYEQYF. In DNA form, the CDR3 reads TGTGCCATCGTACACTTTAGCGGTTCCTACGAGCAGTACTTC.